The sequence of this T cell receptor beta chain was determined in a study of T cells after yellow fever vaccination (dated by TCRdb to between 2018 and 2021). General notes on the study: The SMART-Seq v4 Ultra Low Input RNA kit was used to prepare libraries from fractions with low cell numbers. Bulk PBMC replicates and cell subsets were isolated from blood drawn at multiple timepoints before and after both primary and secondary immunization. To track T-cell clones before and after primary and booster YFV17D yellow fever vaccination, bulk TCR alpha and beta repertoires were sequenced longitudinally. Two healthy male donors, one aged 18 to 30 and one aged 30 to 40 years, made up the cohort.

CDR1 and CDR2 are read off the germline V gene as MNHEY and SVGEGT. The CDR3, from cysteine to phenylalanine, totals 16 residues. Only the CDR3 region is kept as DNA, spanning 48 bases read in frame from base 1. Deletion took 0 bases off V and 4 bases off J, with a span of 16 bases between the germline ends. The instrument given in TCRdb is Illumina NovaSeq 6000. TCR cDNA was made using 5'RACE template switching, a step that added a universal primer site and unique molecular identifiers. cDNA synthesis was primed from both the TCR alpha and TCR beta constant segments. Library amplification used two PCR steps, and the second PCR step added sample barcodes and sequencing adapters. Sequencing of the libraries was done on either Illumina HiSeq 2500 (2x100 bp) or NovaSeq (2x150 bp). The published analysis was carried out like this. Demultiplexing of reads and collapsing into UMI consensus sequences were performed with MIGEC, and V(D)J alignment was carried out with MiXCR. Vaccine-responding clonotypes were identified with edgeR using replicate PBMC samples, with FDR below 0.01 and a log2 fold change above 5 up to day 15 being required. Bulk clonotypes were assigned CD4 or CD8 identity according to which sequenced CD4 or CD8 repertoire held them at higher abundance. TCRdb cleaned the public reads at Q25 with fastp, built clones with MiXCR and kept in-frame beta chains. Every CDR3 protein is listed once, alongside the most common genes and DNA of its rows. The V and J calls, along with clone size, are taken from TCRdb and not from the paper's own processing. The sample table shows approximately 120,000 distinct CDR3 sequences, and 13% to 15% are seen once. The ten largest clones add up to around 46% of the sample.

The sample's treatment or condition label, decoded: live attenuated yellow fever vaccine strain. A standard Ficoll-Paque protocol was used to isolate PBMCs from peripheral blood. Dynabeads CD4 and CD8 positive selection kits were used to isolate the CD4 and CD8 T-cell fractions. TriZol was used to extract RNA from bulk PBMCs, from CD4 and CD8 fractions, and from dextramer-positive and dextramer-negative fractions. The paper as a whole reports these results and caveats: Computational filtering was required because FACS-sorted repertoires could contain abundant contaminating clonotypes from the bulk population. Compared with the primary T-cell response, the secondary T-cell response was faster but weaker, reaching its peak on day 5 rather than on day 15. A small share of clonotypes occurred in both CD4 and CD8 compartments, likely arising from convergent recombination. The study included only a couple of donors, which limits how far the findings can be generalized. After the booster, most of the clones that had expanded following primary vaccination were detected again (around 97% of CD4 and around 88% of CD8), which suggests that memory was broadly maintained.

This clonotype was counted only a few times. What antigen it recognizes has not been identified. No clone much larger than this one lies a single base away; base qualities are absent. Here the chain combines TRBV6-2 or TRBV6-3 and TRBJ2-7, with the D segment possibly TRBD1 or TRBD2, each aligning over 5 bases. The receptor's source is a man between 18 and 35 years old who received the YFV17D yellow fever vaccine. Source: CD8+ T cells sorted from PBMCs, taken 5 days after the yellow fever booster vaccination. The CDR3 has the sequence CASSYSRPRGQYEQYF. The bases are TGTGCCAGCAGTTACTCGAGGCCCCGGGGCCAATACGAGCAGTACTTC.